This T cell receptor (beta chain) was documented in a study of read filtering for tumor transcriptome and immune sequencing. Whole-study results and caveats: RNA-seq captured clonotypes less deeply and reliably than IR-seq.

This clonotype was recorded a few times. Its specificity is unknown. Molecular barcoded adaptors covering alpha/delta and beta/gamma chains were used on around 370 ng RNA. TCRdb ran MiXCR on the reads and lists one entry per CDR3 protein. The sample has about 57,000 distinct CDR3 sequences; less than 25% are singletons. Germline loops: CDR1 KGHDR, CDR2 SFDVKD. V lost 2 bases to trimming and J lost 0 bases, with 7 bases between them. This CDR3 comprises 15 residues. This chain uses TRBV24-1 with TRBJ2-1; maybe TRBD2 (5 bases). Sequencing was performed on a population of CD138-negative cells sorted from bone marrow. This receptor was obtained from a donor at least 40 years old with multiple myeloma. CDR3 nucleotide sequence: TGTGCCACCAGTGATTCCGGGGTCTCCTACAATGAGCAGTTCTTC. This encodes CATSDSGVSYNEQFF.